This T cell receptor (beta chain) was retrieved from a study of tumor and adjacent non-tumor tissue in lung cancer. Three rounds of nested PCR, following a modified ARM-PCR protocol, produced the TCRbeta library. MiXCR, run by TCRdb on the multiplex PCR reads, gives a single entry per CDR3 protein. The sample comprises tens of thousands of distinct CDR3 sequences, just under 60% of which are singletons, and around 21% rests with the top ten. Germline lookup yields CDR1 SGHAT and CDR2 FQNNGV. The CDR3 totals 18 residues, both ends included. This sample's RNA came from whole unsorted tissue. Comment on this clonotype: This CDR3 is missing its conserved last phenylalanine or tryptophan, likely due to a read error. The limits of the CDR3 on the DNA are not certain, so only TCRdb's listed CDR3 is given.

The V gene is TRBV11-2, the J gene TRBJ2-3; the listed D gene, TRBD2, was not tested against the DNA. Material: lung tumor tissue. This clonotype originated in a man aged 50 or older with non-small cell lung cancer. CDR3 sequence reads: CASSFPSLSGGGTDTQYI.